A single sample gave rise to the 5 T cell receptor beta chains below, sequenced in a study of T cells in Graves' hyperthyroidism and ophthalmopathy (dated by TCRdb to the late 2010s). Libraries were made using multiplex PCR. These reads were obtained on an Illumina HiSeq 2000. Amplification of TCR beta CDR3 regions was carried out from RNA transcripts. The first round of RT-PCR for the TCR CDR3 was performed with the HTBI primer set and the Qiagen OneStep RT-PCR kit. TCRdb itself trimmed the public reads at Q25 with fastp, ran MiXCR and retained productive beta chains. Here each entry gathers all rows of one CDR3 protein and keeps the most common genes and DNA. The sample table holds more than 300,000 distinct CDR3 sequences, of which approximately 15% were seen once. The biggest ten clones account for 20% to 25% of the sample. Input material: blood. The receptors originated from a woman aged 30 to 39 with Graves' hyperthyroidism.

This clonotype was observed many times. The rearrangement uses TRBV27 and TRBJ2-1; tentative D call: TRBD2 (5 bases). CDR1 and CDR2 (germline): MNHEY, SMNVEV (reference sequence). The length of the CDR3 is 12 residues. The germline V and J ends were trimmed by 5 bases and 8 bases, with 10 bases remaining between them. CDR3 sequence (DNA): TGTGCCAGCAGTCCCACCGGGGATGAGCAGTTCTTC. Its protein is CASSPTGDEQFF.

The sample holds a few counts of this clonotype. The CDR3 nucleotides are TGTGCCAGCAGTTACCCGGGCGCCTACAATGAGCAGTTCTTC. Its translation: CASSYPGAYNEQFF. This chain uses TRBV6-2 or TRBV6-3 with TRBJ2-1; D not resolved. The V end was cut by 2 bases, the J end by 2 bases, with 7 bases between. The germline V gene has CDR1 MNHEY and CDR2 SVGEGT. This CDR3 comprises 14 residues.

This clonotype occurred many times. The chain is built from TRBV7-9 and TRBJ2-7, with TRBD2 matching over 14 bases. Germline CDR1 is SEHNR and CDR2 is FQNEAQ (reference sequence). J gave up 4 bases and V 4 bases, and 9 bases lay outside the gene matches. The CDR3 loop spans 17 amino acids. CDR3 amino acids: CASSSTSGRAGWYEQYF. CDR3 nucleotides: TGTGCCAGCAGCTCGACTAGCGGGAGGGCCGGGTGGTACGAGCAGTACTTC.

This clonotype was recorded many times. The rearrangement uses TRBV2 and TRBJ1-2, with no clear D. CDR3 length: 10 residues. V lost 6 bases and J 4 bases, leaving 3 bases between the germline ends. CDR1 is SNHLY and CDR2 is FYNNEI in the germline V gene. CDR3: CASSLYGYTF. The DNA for the CDR3 is TGTGCCAGCAGCCTCTATGGCTACACCTTC.

Ten or more counts support this clonotype. The J gene is TRBJ1-5, the V gene TRBV10-3, with TRBD1 as a possible D gene (5 bases). CDR1 ENHRY and CDR2 SYGVKD come from the germline V gene. This CDR3 has 16 residues. With 3 bases removed from V and 6 bases from J, the gap between germline ends came to 18 bases. The chain's CDR3 is CAISEPQGPGAQPQHF. The CDR3 DNA reads TGTGCCATCAGTGAACCTCAAGGGCCCGGGGCTCAGCCCCAGCATTTT.